This TCR beta chain was profiled in a study of blood T cell repertoires in COVID-19. Study in general: Both acute and convalescent COVID-19 samples were obtained from the United States, Italy and Spain. The analysed material was cDNA or gDNA that came from T cells, B-cell-depleted T cells, or PBMCs.

Sequencing was performed with immunoSEQ multiplex PCR; in TCRdb, only in-frame clones are kept and a portion is missing. The table includes under 250,000 clones, around 85% detected once. A single count supports this clone. From germline, CDR1 is LNHDA and CDR2 SQIVND (reference sequence). The V and J ends lost 1 base and 1 base respectively, with 10 bases between them. The CDR3 sequence is 15 residues long. Sequencing was carried out using peripheral blood. The chain uses TRBV19 and TRBJ1-1, with D possibly being TRBD1 (5 bases). The source of this sequence is a man aged 45-60 years with COVID-19, enrolled during active disease. CDR3 protein: CASSIVHQGNTEAFF. In nucleotides, the CDR3 is TGTGCCAGTAGTATAGTACACCAGGGGAACACTGAAGCTTTCTTT.